This TCR beta chain was obtained from a study of blood T cell repertoires in COVID-19. The CDR3 length is 15 residues. V shed 7 bases and J 6 bases; nucleotides not matched to a gene: 11. Germline-derived CDR1 and CDR2 are MDHEN and SYDVKM. Authors' processing steps: Reference gene primer amplification gave nucleated cell count estimates. The data were produced by immunoSEQ multiplex PCR, yet TCRdb's version contains in-frame clones alone and is incomplete. V, J and clone size derive from that table, while D and trimming were established from the DNA sequence. The table includes approximately 250,000 clones, about 83% detected once.

The chain combines TRBV28 with TRBJ2-2, with TRBD1 matching over 7 bases. Sequenced material: peripheral blood. The sequence derives from a man aged 50-59 years with acute or convalescent COVID-19. Here the CDR3 reads CASKTPGTVAGELFF. CDR3 DNA: TGTGCCAGCAAAACCCCCGGGACAGTGGCCGGGGAGCTGTTTTTT. The complete variable domain, with remaining parts taken from reference TRBV28 and TRBJ2-2, reads DVKVTQSSRYLVKRTGEKVFLECVQDMDHENMFWYRQDPGLGLRLIYFSYDVKMKEKGDIPEGYSVSREKKERFSLILESASTNQTSMYLCASKTPGTVAGELFFGEGSRLTVL.